Below are 18 T cell receptor beta chains sequenced from a single sample in a study of shared clonotypes between healthy human individuals. TCRdb's copy holds only in-frame clones and misses some; the assay was immunoSEQ multiplex PCR. The sample gives some 2,000,000 clones, 85% to 95% of which show up once; 0.13% is in the top ten. Sequencing was done on a sample of naive CD4+ T cells sorted from blood. Regarding subset: CD45RA+ positively selected. These receptors all stem from a young man in good health.

The V call is TRBV4-1, the J call TRBJ2-7; D is uncertain. Germline assignment: CDR1 MGHRA and CDR2 YSYEKL. This CDR3 has 15 residues. Trimming left V 4 bases short and J 3 bases short, with 16 bases between. CDR3: CASSLAHWGVYEQYF. For the CDR3, the DNA is TGCGCCAGCAGCCTGGCCCACTGGGGTGTCTACGAGCAGTACTTC.

V gene TRBV14 combines with J gene TRBJ2-7, with D perhaps TRBD1 or TRBD2 (5 bases each). The CDR3 has 14 amino acids. CDR1 is SGHDN and CDR2 is FVKESK in the germline V gene. Trimming pared 0 bases from V and 9 bases from J, leaving 15 bases between. For the CDR3, the DNA is TGTGCCAGCAGCCAAGACGGGGCGGTCTTCGGGCAGTACTTC. This translates into CASSQDGAVFGQYF.

The rearrangement joins TRBV11-2 to TRBJ2-5; D unresolved. V was shortened by 2 bases and J by 5 bases, with 9 bases between the two germline ends. The CDR3 contains 13 residues. Germline V gives CDR1 SGHAT, CDR2 FQNNGV. CDR3 protein: CASSLTDSETQYF. CDR3 DNA: TGTGCCAGCAGCTTAACTGATAGCGAGACCCAGTACTTC.

The V and J genes are TRBV7-9 and TRBJ2-3; D is unresolved. V lost 2 bases, J lost 5 bases, and 11 bases lay in between. CDR3 length: 14 amino acids. Germline values: CDR1 SEHNR, CDR2 FQNEAQ (reference sequence). This chain's CDR3 is CASSLLGMGDTQYF. Written as DNA, the CDR3 is TGTGCCAGCAGCTTACTGGGTATGGGAGATACGCAGTATTTT.

The chain is built from TRBV7-9 and TRBJ1-6, with TRBD1 matching over 7 bases. V lost 5 bases to trimming and J lost 8 bases; unmatched junction nucleotides: 18. The CDR3 spans 18 residues. Germline loops: CDR1 SEHNR, CDR2 FQNEAQ (reference sequence). CDR3 bases: TGTGCCAGCAGCCGATCTAAGACAGGGACTACTGGGTATTCACCCCTCCACTTT. Its translation is CASSRSKTGTTGYSPLHF.

The chain links TRBV6-5 to TRBJ2-7; perhaps D is TRBD1 or TRBD2 (5 bases each). The length of the CDR3 is 14 residues. Trimming removed 6 bases from V and 5 bases from J, with 17 bases in between. CDR1 MNHEY and CDR2 SVGAGI come from the germline V gene. Written as DNA, the CDR3 is TGTGCCAGCAGGGGGGACCCGTCCGAGAACGAGCAGTACTTC. Encoded protein: CASRGDPSENEQYF.

The chain uses TRBV30 and TRBJ2-1; D could derive from TRBD1 or TRBD2 (5 bases each). Germline V CDR1 and CDR2: GTSNPN, SVGIG (reference sequence). Trimming removed 2 bases at V and 15 bases at J, with 20 bases between. The CDR3 has 13 amino acids. The CDR3 bases are TGTGCCTGGAGTACGAGTCCCCAGGGAGTTTTGTTCTTC. Residues: CAWSTSPQGVLFF.

V is TRBV7-9 and J is TRBJ1-1; D gene uncertain. The V gene lost 4 bases and the J gene lost 8 bases, with 11 bases spanning the gap. Per the germline V gene, CDR1 is SEHNR and CDR2 is FQNEAQ (reference sequence). The CDR3 covers 12 residues. In DNA, the CDR3 is TGTGCCAGCAGCTCCCGGACGGGAGAAGCTTTCTTT. This codes for CASSSRTGEAFF.

This chain links TRBV30 with TRBJ1-3, with D possibly matching TRBD1 (6 bases). CDR3 size: 13 residues. Trimming pared 5 bases from V and 2 bases from J, leaving 10 bases between. Germline CDR1 reads GTSNPN; CDR2 reads SVGIG (reference sequence). CDR3 DNA: TGTGCCTGGCCTGACAGGACTGGAAACACCATATATTTT. This encodes CAWPDRTGNTIYF.

This clone has just one count. J is TRBJ1-2 and V is TRBV27; 7 bases match TRBD1. Looked up from germline, CDR1 is MNHEY and CDR2 is SMNVEV (reference sequence). Unmatched junction bases numbered 22, after V lost 5 bases and J lost 7 bases. The CDR3 has 18 residues. The CDR3, as DNA: TGTGCCAGCAGTCTTTACAGGGGTAGAGAACCGACAGGAGCTGGCTACACCTTC. This translates into CASSLYRGREPTGAGYTF.

The rearrangement links TRBV18 to TRBJ1-1, with D possibly being TRBD1 (6 bases). Trimming took off 5 bases at V and 1 base at J, with 14 bases between the two ends. The CDR3 has 15 amino acids. Looked up from germline, CDR1 is KGHSH and CDR2 is LQKENI. This CDR3 is CASSTGHRGNTEAFF. The CDR3 nucleotides read TGTGCCAGCTCAACGGGACACCGAGGGAACACTGAAGCTTTCTTT.

As DNA, the CDR3 is TGTGCCAGCAGTATGGGGGGCACGAACCAAGAGACCCAGTACTTC. Translated: CASSMGGTNQETQYF. The genes are TRBV2 and TRBJ2-5; the D call may be TRBD1 or TRBD2 (6 bases each). V lost 5 bases, J lost 0 bases, and 13 bases lay in between. Germline V gene lookup returns CDR1 SNHLY and CDR2 FYNNEI. The CDR3 consists of 15 residues. Drawing the rest from reference TRBV2 and TRBJ2-5, the complete variable domain is EPEVTQTPSHQVTQMGQEVILRCVPISNHLYFYWYRQILGQKVEFLVSFYNNEISEKSEIFDDQFSVERPDGSNFTLKIRSTKLEDSAMYFCASSMGGTNQETQYFGPGTRLLVL.

DNA of the CDR3: TGTGCCAGCAGCCCCCAGGGGGCGGACAATCAGCCCCAGCATTTT. This sequence encodes CASSPQGADNQPQHF. The chain uses TRBV7-9 and TRBJ1-5; 8 nucleotides agree with TRBD1. With V trimmed by 5 bases and J by 3 bases, 6 bases remained unmatched. Germline CDR1 and CDR2: SEHNR and FQNEAQ (reference sequence). This CDR3 has 15 amino acids.

The rearrangement uses TRBV15 and TRBJ2-7; the D is unclear. The CDR3 is made up of 18 amino acids. With 0 bases removed from V and 5 bases from J, the gap between germline ends came to 23 bases. Germline V CDR1 and CDR2: LNHNV, YYDKDF (reference sequence). The CDR3 DNA follows: TGTGCCACCAGCAGAGATCAGGTAGGGCCGCCTGGATTAGACGAGCAGTACTTC. Translation gives CATSRDQVGPPGLDEQYF.

This CDR3 is CASSSSGDTDTQYF. CDR3 sequence (DNA): TGCGCCAGCAGCTCTAGCGGAGACACAGATACGCAGTATTTT. V gene TRBV5-1 combines with J gene TRBJ2-3; 7 bases line up with TRBD2. Germline CDR1 is SGHRS and CDR2 is YFSETQ. Trimming cost V 3 bases and J 2 bases; bases outside gene matches: 3. CDR3 length: 14 amino acids.

The chain combines TRBV29-1 with TRBJ2-5; no clear D. Germline assignment: CDR1 SQVTM and CDR2 ANQGSEA. V lost 4 bases, J lost 2 bases, and 8 bases lay in between. The CDR3 consists of 12 residues. The CDR3 spells CSVGSRQETQYF. CDR3 nucleotide sequence: TGCAGCGTTGGGTCCAGGCAAGAGACCCAGTACTTC.

This chain links TRBV18 with TRBJ2-5; D unresolved. The germline gives CDR1 KGHSH, CDR2 LQKENI. The CDR3 runs to 16 residues. The V end lost 0 bases, the J end lost 9 bases, and 20 bases lay between the germline ends. DNA for the CDR3: TGTGCCAGCTCACCACCTGGGCAGTCCCCGGCCAACTCCCAGTACTTC. Encoded protein: CASSPPGQSPANSQYF.

This clone has just one count. The chain joins TRBV4-2 to TRBJ1-5; D ambiguous. V was shortened by 0 bases and J by 7 bases, with 4 bases between the two germline ends. The CDR3 loop spans 12 amino acids. Germline CDR1 is LGHNA and CDR2 is YNFKEQ. CDR3 residues: CASSQEGQPQHF. The CDR3 DNA reads as TGTGCCAGCAGCCAAGAGGGGCAGCCCCAGCATTTT.